Listed here are 6 T cell receptor beta chains from one sample, sequenced in a study of identical twins. TCRdb passed the 5' RACE reads through MiXCR, listing each CDR3 protein once. Among about 690,000 distinct CDR3 sequences, over 20% were seen once, and the ten largest hold roughly 4.3%. These data were also reused for a study on T cells expressing NK-cell markers.

Sequenced material: PBMCs. The receptors were gathered from a woman younger than 35 in good health.

This clonotype turned up a few times. The V gene is TRBV19, the J gene TRBJ1-5; possibly TRBD1 for D (5 bases). The ends were cut back, 5 bases at V and 0 bases at J, with 17 bases in the middle. The CDR3 length is 17 residues. Germline CDR1 and CDR2: LNHDA and SQIVND (reference sequence). The chain's CDR3 is CASSATFGAHSNQPQHF. The CDR3 DNA is TGTGCCAGTAGTGCCACCTTTGGGGCGCATAGCAATCAGCCCCAGCATTTT.

This clonotype appeared a few times. This sequence joins TRBV11-2 and TRBJ1-5; D is undetermined. Germline CDR1 reads SGHAT; CDR2 reads FQNNGV. V lost 0 bases, J lost 6 bases, and 21 bases lay in between. The CDR3 contains 18 residues. This CDR3 is CASSLEAGLLSPSQPQHF. For the CDR3, the DNA is TGTGCCAGCAGCTTAGAGGCCGGGCTCCTCAGTCCCTCTCAGCCCCAGCATTTT.

This chain connects TRBV3-1 to TRBJ2-1; no clear D gene. This CDR3 is 13 amino acids long. Trimming removed 1 base from V and 4 bases from J, with 5 bases in between. CDR1 and CDR2 (germline): LGHDT, YNNKEL (reference sequence). CDR3 loop: CASSQGHYNEQFF. DNA for the CDR3: TGTGCCAGCAGCCAAGGACATTACAATGAGCAGTTCTTC.

In the case of this clonotype: This could be a read error, since a much larger clone is one nucleotide away. The rearrangement joins TRBV5-1 to TRBJ2-1, with a weak D call TRBD2 (5 bases). From germline, CDR1 is SGHRS and CDR2 YFSETQ. The CDR3 runs 13 residues. The chain's CDR3 is CASSKGDANERFF. The CDR3, as DNA: TGCGCCAGCAGTAAGGGAGACGCAAATGAGCGGTTCTTC.

Only a few counts were recorded for this clonotype. The chain joins TRBV6-2 or TRBV6-3 to TRBJ2-5, with TRBD2 matching over 12 bases. The length of the CDR3 is 16 residues. V was pared by 0 bases and J by 6 bases, with 5 bases of the junction left unmatched. Germline CDR1 is MNHEY and CDR2 is SVGEGT. This CDR3 is CASSYSSTSGSQTQYF. In nucleotides, the CDR3 is TGTGCCAGCAGTTACTCTTCGACTAGCGGGAGTCAGACCCAGTACTTC.

This chain links TRBV19 with TRBJ2-1; 7 bases map to TRBD2. Germline CDR1 LNHDA, CDR2 SQIVND (reference sequence). The CDR3 covers 16 residues. The junction had 6 bases not matched to a gene; V was cut back by 4 bases and J by 0 bases. CDR3 bases: TGTGCCAGTAGTACTCCACTAGCGCTCTCCTACAATGAGCAGTTCTTC. It codes for CASSTPLALSYNEQFF.